These 3 T cell receptor beta chains were sequenced from one sample in a study of cytomegalovirus exposure and HLA in healthy donors. This PCR relied on a set of 60 Vbeta primers and 13 Jbeta primers. TCRdb's copy holds only in-frame clones and misses some; the assay was immunoSEQ multiplex PCR. The sample lists approximately 100,000 clones; 77% were seen once. Material: PBMCs. The receptors stem from a man between 40 and 49 years old in good health and CMV-seropositive.

The chain links TRBV5-5 to TRBJ1-2; 11 positions agree with TRBD1. V gave up 2 bases and J gave up 7 bases; unmatched junction bases: 7. The germline V gene encodes CDR1 SGHKS and CDR2 YYEKEE (reference sequence). The CDR3 runs to 15 residues. The CDR3: CASSFPGQGVSGYTF. As DNA, the CDR3 is TGTGCCAGCAGCTTCCCGGGACAGGGGGTTAGTGGCTACACCTTC.

The rearrangement uses TRBV9 and TRBJ1-2; the match to TRBD1 covers 7 bases. J lost 3 bases, V lost 5 bases, and 10 bases had no gene match. The CDR3 extends over 15 amino acids. Germline assignment: CDR1 SGDLS and CDR2 YYNGEE. This CDR3 reads CASSRRGLVHYGYTF. The CDR3, as DNA: TGTGCCAGCAGTCGTAGGGGGCTGGTCCACTATGGCTACACCTTC.

The chain combines TRBV5-1 with TRBJ2-4, with D possibly matching TRBD1 (6 bases). CDR1 is SGHRS and CDR2 is YFSETQ in the germline V gene. Trimming removed 7 bases at V and 12 bases at J, with 23 bases between. There are 14 residues in the CDR3. The CDR3 here is CASHESTGTLSQYF. In DNA form, the CDR3 reads TGCGCCAGCCACGAGTCGACAGGTACCCTAAGTCAGTACTTC. The full variable domain, rest sourced from reference TRBV5-1 and TRBJ2-4, is KAGVTQTPRYLIKTRGQQVTLSCSPISGHRSVSWYQQTPGQGLQFLFEYFSETQRNKGNFPGRFSGRQFSNSRSEMNVSTLELGDSALYLCASHESTGTLSQYFGAGTRLSVL.